This T cell receptor (beta chain) was documented in a study of T cells in Graves' hyperthyroidism and ophthalmopathy. This CDR3 spans 13 amino acids. Trimming at V came to 7 bases and at J to 6 bases, leaving 5 bases not matched to a gene. CDR1 and CDR2 from the germline V gene are MNHNS and SASEGT. Using RNA transcripts as the source, TCR beta CDR3 regions were amplified. HTBI primers were employed in a first-round RT-PCR of the TCR CDR3. TCRdb reprocessed the multiplex PCR reads with MiXCR, giving one entry per CDR3 protein. The sample carries 250,000 or so distinct CDR3 sequences, roughly 15% recorded once. This clonotype was observed at least ten times. Investigators excluded patients with uncontrolled infection, other autoimmune disease, pregnancy or lactation. Fresh peripheral blood, 9.5 to 10 ml of it, supplied the PBMCs.

The sequenced material came from blood. This clonotype was obtained from a woman aged 50 to 65 with Graves' hyperthyroidism that later progressed to Graves' ophthalmopathy. The chain employs TRBV6-1 and TRBJ1-5; 8 bases are shared with TRBD1. The chain's CDR3 is CASTMTGVQPQHF. CDR3 sequence (DNA): TGTGCCAGCACTATGACAGGGGTTCAGCCCCAGCATTTT.